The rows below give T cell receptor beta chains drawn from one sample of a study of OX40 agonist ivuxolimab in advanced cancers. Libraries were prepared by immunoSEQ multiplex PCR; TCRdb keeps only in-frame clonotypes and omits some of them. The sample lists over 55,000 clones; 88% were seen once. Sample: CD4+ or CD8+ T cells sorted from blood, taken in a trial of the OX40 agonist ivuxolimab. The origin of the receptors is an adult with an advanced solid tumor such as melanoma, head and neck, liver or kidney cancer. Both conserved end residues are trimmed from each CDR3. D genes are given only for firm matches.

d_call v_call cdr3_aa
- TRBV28 ASTTRHNEQF
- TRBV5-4 ASSLDRASLYGYT
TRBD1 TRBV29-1 SVDSGGTGELF
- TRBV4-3 ASSQDWGSPSGANVLT
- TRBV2 ARLQAVDTEAF
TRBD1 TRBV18 ASSFSGTGLYEQY
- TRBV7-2 ASSLASSPRETQY
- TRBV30 AWGSTEGDTEAF
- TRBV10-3 AARSGSTTFTVYNEQF
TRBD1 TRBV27 ASSAGGSGNQPQH
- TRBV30 ASDSELAPYNEQF
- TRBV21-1 ASHRGRTGDQPQH
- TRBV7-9 ASSLKDPTSFTDTQY
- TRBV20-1 SARQETQY